This T cell receptor (beta chain) stems from a study of cytomegalovirus exposure and HLA in healthy donors (dated by TCRdb to 2016 to 2017). For context, the study as a whole: In an earlier analysis of some 550 of the donors, around 300 Gb of sequence data and 100 million or so unique TCR beta sequences from about 179 million T cells were reported. An early release that covered about 600 HLA-typed donors contained around 300 gigabases of sequencing data and 80 million or so unique TCR sequences. The genetic ancestry cluster associated with self-reported Caucasian donors included approximately 85% of the 398 genotyped donors. The aim of the study was to test whether cataloging public T cell receptors could identify signatures of past pathogen exposure. The T cell repertoires of 666 subjects were profiled by immunosequencing and related to cytomegalovirus serostatus. In addition to the first cohort of around 670 subjects, a separate validation cohort of approximately 130 different subjects was used. To predict cytomegalovirus infection status, the study brought together high-throughput TCR immunosequencing, statistical association of individual TCRs with disease status, and machine learning. A later analysis re-analyzed previously published TCR beta repertoires from roughly 690 donors and added high-resolution HLA genotyping to study TCR occurrence patterns. Rather than drawing on any new phenotypic data, the later analysis identified candidate immune exposures from TCR beta sequences and the way those sequences occurred across donors. To decide whether each TCR beta V gene segment behaved as functional or pseudogenic, an earlier analysis of fewer than 750 of the donors relied on high-throughput TCR beta sequencing. Donor age, sex, ethnicity and CMV serostatus were compiled alongside the repertoire data. A later genetic analysis took genome-wide SNP genotypes for about 55% of the roughly 700 donors and used that subset as a discovery cohort. Every discovery cohort repertoire had been produced on one sequencing platform. HLA typing covered class I and class II loci at four-digit resolution. Typing coverage varied by locus: roughly 620-630 donors for A, B, C, DRB1 and DQB1; approximately 500 for DQA1; around 610 for DPA1; fewer than 480 for DPB1. Roughly five DR-DQ haplotypes were handled as single units for association and clustering because linkage in the cohort was strong. Across about 370 genotyped donors of the cohort, an average of 235,054 unique TCR beta nucleotide sequences per donor were sequenced, and roughly 17% of those sequences were non-productive. The full study reports these points: Strong co-occurrence of HLA alleles, especially DR and DQ, made assigning TCR associations to individual alleles difficult. HLA typing was unavailable for some donors at each locus, so association tests used only the typed subset. In vitro tests confirmed that a few of the cytomegalovirus-associated TCR beta chains recognize cytomegalovirus antigens. According to a later analysis, TCR association rates differed among HLA loci, with DRB1 alleles showing the most associated TCRs and HLA-C alleles showing the fewest. Only TCR beta chains were sequenced in this cohort, and the absence of alpha or paired-chain data limited detectable features. V-gene and J-gene trimming of TCR beta chains was associated with a missense DCLRE1C variant in a later genetic analysis, and the association was replicated in an independent cohort. Roughly uniform sequencing depth across donors was assumed in presence/absence analyses, although this assumption may not hold. Compared with equally common non-associated chains, HLA-associated TCR beta chains in a later analysis were more clonally expanded and had lower generation probabilities. A cluster of highly shared sequence variants was judged likely to be a technical artifact of the sequencing pipeline. In a later analysis, several top co-occurrence clusters were reported to appear linked to parvovirus B19, influenza, CMV and Epstein-Barr virus. In a later genetic analysis, fewer N-insertions in productive TCRs were reported among donors in an Asian-associated ancestry cluster than the roughly 700-donor mean. The classifier was reported to diagnose cytomegalovirus status with high specificity and sensitivity in both the original and validation cohorts. It was suggested by the authors that the approach could potentially be generalized to other disease states and immunological phenotypes. Most CMV-associated TCR beta chains appeared to be HLA-restricted in a later analysis, and the HLA associations seemed to be driven largely by CMV exposure. Correlated functional status among segregating V segments might be attributable to linkage disequilibrium, but an unknown experimental factor could not be ruled out. Immune exposure information for the cohort was limited to CMV serostatus. Specific HLA alleles were associated with over 15,000 TCR beta sequences at a false discovery rate of 0.05 in a later analysis. A further reported finding was that TCR beta sequences accurately predicted the HLA-A and HLA-B alleles for most subjects in the first cohort. Most TCR sequences were observed very rarely across donors, whereas some public TCRs were present in many individuals. The study gave a list of some 150 TCR beta chains associated with cytomegalovirus. Because counts were too low, roughly 16 rarely observed V segments, including chromosome 9 orphons, were excluded from the earlier analysis of 587 of the donors. Broadly in line with IMGT annotations, most TCR beta V segments showed up in productive rearrangements about 90% or about 30% of the time in an earlier analysis of several hundred of the donors. The 87-base-pair reads could not distinguish some IMGT-functional V segments, including TRBV6-2 and TRBV6-3, so those segments were excluded.

As to this clone: Its antigen remains unidentified. Base qualities are missing; no much larger clone stands one base away.

Libraries were constructed by the immunoSEQ multiplex PCR assay. The multiplex PCR relied on a mix of 60 forward primers for TCR Vbeta segments and 13 reverse primers for TCR Jbeta segments. The CDR3 region of rearranged TCR beta genes was amplified from genomic DNA with a multiplex PCR assay. The amplified TCR beta libraries were sequenced on the Illumina HiSeq System as 87-base-pair reads. The study's own analysis went as follows. A later analysis counted about 80 million unique TCR beta chains across the 550 to 750 repertoires, and some 11 million of these chains were shared by at least two donors. Raw reads were error-corrected and collapsed into unique sequences with a nearest-neighbor algorithm that merged closely related sequences to remove PCR and sequencing errors. Alignment of CDR3 sequences to IMGT reference sequences was used to assign V, D and J gene segments. For a sequence to be retained, a match of at least six nucleotides to both a V gene segment and a J gene segment was required. A rearrangement counted as productive if the CDR3 had no stop codons and remained in frame with V and J, and every other rearrangement counted as non-productive. Following IMGT convention, CDR3 was defined as the stretch from the second conserved V-encoded cysteine up to the conserved J-encoded phenylalanine. In an earlier analysis of 587 of the donors, sequences lacking an unambiguous match to a single V gene segment were excluded. An earlier analysis of fewer than 750 of the donors called V segments functional above 56.7% productive rearrangements and segregating when the between-donor standard deviation exceeded 5%. A statistical classification framework was developed to diagnose cytomegalovirus status using the catalog of TCR beta chain sequences. A later analysis assigned V and J genes by comparing TCR nucleotide sequences with IMGT/GENE-DB human TR gene sequences. In a later analysis, CDR3 sequences and most-parsimonious VDJ recombination scenarios were assigned using the TCRdist pipeline. In a later analysis, every TCR beta chain was defined by the combination of its CDR3 amino acid sequence and its V-gene family, and reads without a unique V-gene family were dropped. As a way to deal with suspected cross-contamination and a sequencing artifact, a later analysis dropped 450 to 700 nucleotide sequences that were highly shared and had low generation probability. A later analysis calculated a clonal expansion index for each public chain from normalized within-repertoire ranks of inferred template counts. A later analysis computed generation probabilities with a VDJ recombination model fitted to out-of-frame rearrangements, and checked the results against IGoR. In a later analysis, TCR-TCR, TCR-HLA and TCR-CMV co-occurrence was scored with hypergeometric tests, and a repertoire-size bias correction was applied to TCR pairs. A later analysis estimated false discovery rates by permuting HLA or CMV assignments 20 times. In a later analysis, co-occurring TCRs were grouped with DBSCAN, and TCRdist sequence similarity was added when clustering was performed within HLA-allele-positive subsets. For co-occurrence clustering, repertoires with fewer than 30,000 or more than 120,000 public chains were excluded, along with five or six repertoires with anomalous nucleotide sharing. TCRdb provides this immuneACCESS table in a form limited to in-frame rearrangements. Some clones are lacking; in checked studies, under half of them reflect an unresolved V gene, and why the rest are absent is not known. V and J calls and clone size follow that table, whereas D and trimming were derived from the DNA. The sample table lists over 55,000 clones, approximately 67% of them with a count of one. The top ten hold roughly 7.6% of the sample.

The cohort consisted of fewer than 700 healthy bone marrow donors. At the time of sampling, all cohort members were nominally healthy, though unrecorded immune exposures were likely present. The donor tested CMV seropositive, placing the donor among the roughly 270 seropositive members of the cohort. A peripheral blood sample was collected from each donor, and TCR beta sequencing was performed on peripheral blood mononuclear cells. Genomic DNA extraction from the blood cell samples was performed with the Qiagen DNeasy Blood Extraction Kit. The CDR3 has 17 amino acids, counting the end cysteine and phenylalanine. Only the CDR3 DNA stays, 51 bases, in frame from base 1. The germline V gene supplies CDR1 LGHNT and CDR2 FRNRAP. At the junction V is shortened by 5 bases and J by 1 base; bases outside the gene matches: 9.

The sample taken for sequencing was PBMCs. The V and J genes are TRBV12-5 and TRBJ1-1; the junction holds 11 bases that match TRBD1. This clonotype was sampled from a man aged 40-49 years in good health and CMV-seropositive. The DNA sequence follows: TGTGCTAGTGGTCTCACACGGACAGGGGGCAAGAACACTGAAGCTTTCTTT. Translated, it reads CASGLTRTGGKNTEAFF.